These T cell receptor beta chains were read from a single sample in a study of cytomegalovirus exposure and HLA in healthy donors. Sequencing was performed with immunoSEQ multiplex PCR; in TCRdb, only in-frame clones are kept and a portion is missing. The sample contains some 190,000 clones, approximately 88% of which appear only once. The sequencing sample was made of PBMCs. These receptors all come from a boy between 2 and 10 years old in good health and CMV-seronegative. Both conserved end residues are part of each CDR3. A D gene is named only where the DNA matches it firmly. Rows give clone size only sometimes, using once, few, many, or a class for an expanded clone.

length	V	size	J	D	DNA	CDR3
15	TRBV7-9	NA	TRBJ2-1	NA	TGTGCCAGCAGCCGCGACTCGAGCTCCTACAATGAGCAGTTCTTC	CASSRDSSSYNEQFF
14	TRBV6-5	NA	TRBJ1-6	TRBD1	TGTGCCACTCGTCAGGGACAGTATAATTCACCCCTCCACTTT	CATRQGQYNSPLHF
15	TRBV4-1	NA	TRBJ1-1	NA	TGCGCCAGCAGCCTAACAGAACAAGGGGACACTGAAGCTTTCTTT	CASSLTEQGDTEAFF
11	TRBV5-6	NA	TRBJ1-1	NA	TGTGCCAGCAGCTTCAGGGCTAAAGCTTTCTTT	CASSFRAKAFF
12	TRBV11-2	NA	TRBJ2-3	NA	TGTGCCAGCAGCTTCTCAGGGGAAGCGCAGTATTTT	CASSFSGEAQYF
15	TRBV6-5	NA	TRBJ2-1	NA	TGTGCCAGCAGTTCGGCGGTTAGCTCCTACAATGAGCAGTTCTTC	CASSSAVSSYNEQFF
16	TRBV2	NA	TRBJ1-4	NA	TGTGCCAGCTCACGGGTGATAGGGGCAACTAATGAAAAACTGTTTTTT	CASSRVIGATNEKLFF
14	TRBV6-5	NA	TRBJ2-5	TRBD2	TGTGCCAGCAGTTCCGCGACTAGCGGGGGGACCCAGTACTTC	CASSSATSGGTQYF
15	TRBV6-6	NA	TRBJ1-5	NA	TGTGCCAGCAGCCCGGGAGCAAATAGCAATCAGCCCCAGCATTTT	CASSPGANSNQPQHF
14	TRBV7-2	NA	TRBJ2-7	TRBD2	TGTGCCAGCAGCCTTACTAGCGGTCCCTACGAGCAGTACTTC	CASSLTSGPYEQYF
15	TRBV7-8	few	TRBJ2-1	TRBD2	TGTGCCAGCAGCCAAGGACTAGCGGTTAACAATGAGCAGTTCTTC	CASSQGLAVNNEQFF
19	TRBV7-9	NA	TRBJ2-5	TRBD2	TGTGCCAGCAGCTTAGCGCGATTGTCGGGGGGATACCTCCAAGAGACCCAGTACTTC	CASSLARLSGGYLQETQYF
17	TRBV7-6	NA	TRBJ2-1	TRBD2	TGTGCCAGCAGCTTAAGTAGCGGGGGCTATTTGCACAATGAGCAGTTCTTC	CASSLSSGGYLHNEQFF
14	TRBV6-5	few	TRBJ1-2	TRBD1	TGTGCCAGCAGAGAACGGACAGGTCCTTATGGCTACACCTTC	CASRERTGPYGYTF
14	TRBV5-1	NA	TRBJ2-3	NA	TGCGCCAGCAGCTTGGGAGCCAGGAGGGATACGCAGTATTTT	CASSLGARRDTQYF
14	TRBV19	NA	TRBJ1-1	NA	TGTGCCAGTAGTGTGGACAGCATGAACACTGAAGCTTTCTTT	CASSVDSMNTEAFF
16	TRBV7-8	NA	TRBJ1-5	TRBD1	TGTGCCAGCAGCGACAGGACAGGGTCGACGGAAAGGCCCCAGCATTTT	CASSDRTGSTERPQHF
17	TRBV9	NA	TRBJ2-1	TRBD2	TGTGCCAGCAGCGTATCTGCGGGGGTGAGCTCCTACAATGAGCAGTTCTTC	CASSVSAGVSSYNEQFF
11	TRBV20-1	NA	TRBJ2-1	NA	TGCAGTGCTAGTGCGTGGGGCCAGCAGTTCTTC	CSASAWGQQFF
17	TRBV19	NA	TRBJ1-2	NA	TGTGCCAGTAGTATTACTTATCGACAGATAGCCTACTATGGCTACACCTTC	CASSITYRQIAYYGYTF
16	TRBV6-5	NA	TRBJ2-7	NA	TGTGCCAGCAGTTACTCGTCAGGGGAAGTATTCTACGAGCAGTACTTC	CASSYSSGEVFYEQYF
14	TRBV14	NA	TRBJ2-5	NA	TGTGCCAGCAGCCAAGAGACTATCCAAGAGACCCAGTACTTC	CASSQETIQETQYF
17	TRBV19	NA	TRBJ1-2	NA	TGTGCCAGTAGTAAAGCGGGACTCTTTGCTACTAACTATGGCTACACCTTC	CASSKAGLFATNYGYTF
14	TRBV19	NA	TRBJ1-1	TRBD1	TGTGCCAGTAGTATCCGACAGGGGTTGACTGAAGCTTTCTTT	CASSIRQGLTEAFF
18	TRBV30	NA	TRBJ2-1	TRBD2	TGTGCCTGGAGTCCAAAAGGACTAGCGGGAGGGTTCTACAATGAGCAGTTCTTC	CAWSPKGLAGGFYNEQFF
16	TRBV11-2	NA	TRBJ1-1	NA	TGTGCCAGCAGCTTAGCCCCCACAGGGCCGAACACTGAAGCTTTCTTT	CASSLAPTGPNTEAFF
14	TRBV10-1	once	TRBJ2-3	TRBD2	TGCGCCAGCAGTCCAGCGGGGAGCACAGATACGCAGTATTTT	CASSPAGSTDTQYF
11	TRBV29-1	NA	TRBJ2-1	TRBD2	TGCAGCGTCGAACTAGCGCGGGAGCAGTTCTTC	CSVELAREQFF
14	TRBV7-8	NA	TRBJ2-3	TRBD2	TGTGCCAGCAGCTTAGAGGGGAGGGGAGATACGCAGTATTTT	CASSLEGRGDTQYF
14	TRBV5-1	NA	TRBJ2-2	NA	TGCGCCAGCACCGTAGGAGGGAACACCGGGGAGCTGTTTTTT	CASTVGGNTGELFF
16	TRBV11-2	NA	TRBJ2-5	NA	TGTGCCAGCAGCTTAGATAAGCCGGGTTACAAAGAGACCCAGTACTTC	CASSLDKPGYKETQYF
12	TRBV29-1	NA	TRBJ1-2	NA	TGCAGCGTTGGAACGGCGGCCTATGGCTACACCTTC	CSVGTAAYGYTF
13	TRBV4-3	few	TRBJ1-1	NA	TGCGCCAGCAGCCAAGACAGGGGCACTGAAGCTTTCTTT	CASSQDRGTEAFF
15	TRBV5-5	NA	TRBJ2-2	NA	TGTGCCAGCAGCAGGGAGGGACACAACACCGGGGAGCTGTTTTTT	CASSREGHNTGELFF
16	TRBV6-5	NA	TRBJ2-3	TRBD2	TGTGCCAGCAGTTACCGGGGGGGCCTGGGCACAGATACGCAGTATTTT	CASSYRGGLGTDTQYF
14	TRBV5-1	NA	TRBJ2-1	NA	TGCGCCAGCACTCGGACGAGCGGGTCTGATGAGCAGTTCTTC	CASTRTSGSDEQFF
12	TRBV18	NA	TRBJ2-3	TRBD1	TGTGCCAGTGGACAGGGGGCAGATACGCAGTATTTT	CASGQGADTQYF